This T cell receptor beta chain was identified in a study of shared clonotypes between healthy human individuals. This CDR3 has 12 amino acids. Germline V gene sequence: CDR1 MNHEY, CDR2 SMNVEV (reference sequence). V lost 8 bases and J 7 bases, leaving 15 bases between the germline ends. TCRdb's table, derived via immunoSEQ multiplex PCR, lists solely in-frame clones and lacks some. Of some 2,000,000 clones in the sample, roughly 94% were seen once. Only CD45RO-negative cells positively selected for CCR7 counted as naive CD8 cells, so terminally differentiated effector memory CD45RA+ cells were excluded.

The genes are TRBV27 and TRBJ2-7; D gene uncertain. The sequence derives from a man aged 18 to 29 in good health. The specimen sequenced was naive CD8+ T cells sorted from blood. In nucleotides, the CDR3 is TGTGCCAGCCGACGGTACTCTGGGGAGCAGTACTTC. This translates into CASRRYSGEQYF.